The 10 T cell receptor beta chains listed next were all sequenced from one sample in a study of blood T cell repertoires in COVID-19. The protocol was immunoSEQ multiplex PCR, while the TCRdb copy is restricted to in-frame clones and leaves out a portion. This table has 45,000 to 65,000 clones, approximately 88% appearing once. Source material: peripheral blood. All receptors derive from a human donor in a cohort sampled during active COVID-19.

The sample holds a few counts of this clone. This chain's CDR3 is CASSLYTIQPQHF. CDR3 DNA sequence: TGTGCCAGCAGCTTGTATACTATTCAGCCCCAGCATTTT. The chain links TRBV5-8 to TRBJ1-5, with no clear D. This CDR3 region has 13 residues. Trimming shortened V by 1 base and J by 6 bases, and 8 bases separated the two germline ends. Germline V CDR1 and CDR2: SGHTS, YDEGEE.

J is TRBJ1-5 and V is TRBV27; D remains ambiguous. Trimming took off 6 bases at V and 6 bases at J, with 15 bases between the two ends. The germline CDR1 and CDR2 sequences are MNHEY and SMNVEV (reference sequence). The CDR3 is 14 amino acids. CDR3 amino acids: CASSPGSGGQPQHF. The DNA of the CDR3 is TGTGCCAGCAGCCCCGGGTCAGGAGGTCAGCCCCAGCATTTT.

V and J are TRBV10-3 and TRBJ2-7, with 7 nucleotides matching TRBD1. The junction had 6 bases not matched to a gene; V was cut back by 8 bases and J by 2 bases. Germline assignment: CDR1 ENHRY and CDR2 SYGVKD. CDR3 size: 13 residues. The CDR3: CAIAGTDTYEQYF. CDR3 DNA sequence: TGTGCCATCGCCGGGACAGACACCTACGAGCAGTACTTC.

The chain combines TRBV5-1 with TRBJ2-7; TRBD1 aligns across 7 bases. Germline CDR1 is SGHRS and CDR2 is YFSETQ. The CDR3 spans 12 residues. V lost 4 bases to trimming and J lost 6 bases; unmatched junction nucleotides: 4. The CDR3 reads CASSTTGSEQYF. The CDR3 DNA is TGCGCCAGCAGCACGACAGGGTCCGAGCAGTACTTC.

The chain carries TRBV27 and TRBJ2-1, with D perhaps TRBD2 (5 bases). Germline V gene lookup returns CDR1 MNHEY and CDR2 SMNVEV (reference sequence). V lost 6 bases and J 0 bases, leaving 12 bases between the germline ends. The CDR3 has 15 residues. CDR3 in amino acids: CASSLETTSYNEQFF. The CDR3 coding sequence is TGTGCCAGCAGCCTTGAGACTACCTCCTACAATGAGCAGTTCTTC.

The chain is built from TRBV5-4 and TRBJ2-3; 9 bases match TRBD1. The V gene's germline CDR1 is SGHNT and CDR2 YYREEE (reference sequence). The CDR3 has 16 amino acids. V shed 4 bases, J shed 1 base, and the junction held 7 bases outside the gene matches. CDR3 sequence reads: CASSLTGGAGTDTQYF. In nucleotides, the CDR3 is TGTGCCAGCAGCCTAACAGGGGGCGCCGGCACAGATACGCAGTATTTT. Looking up the rest from reference TRBV5-4 and TRBJ2-3 gives the full variable domain: ETGVTQSPTHLIKTRGQQVTLRCSSQSGHNTVSWYQQALGQGPQFIFQYYREEENGRGNFPPRFSGLQFPNYSSELNVNALELDDSALYLCASSLTGGAGTDTQYFGPGTRLTVL.

The chain recombines TRBV28 with TRBJ2-1, with D uncertain. This CDR3 is 15 amino acids long. The germline V gene has CDR1 MDHEN and CDR2 SYDVKM. Trimming took 2 bases from V and 5 from J, leaving 13 bases between them. CDR3 amino acids: CASSLLTSPDNEQFF. The CDR3 region has the DNA TGTGCCAGCAGTTTACTTACCTCGCCGGACAATGAGCAGTTCTTC.

V usage is TRBV6-2 or TRBV6-3 and J usage is TRBJ1-2, with TRBD1 matching over 7 bases. V was clipped by 2 bases and J by 2 bases; unmatched bases: 8. This CDR3 region has 16 residues. Germline-derived CDR1 and CDR2 are MNHEY and SVGEGT. In nucleotides, the CDR3 is TGTGCCAGCAGTTACCGAGCCGGGACAGCAAACTATGGCTACACCTTC. Its protein is CASSYRAGTANYGYTF.

V gene TRBV5-1 combines with J gene TRBJ2-2; 11 bases align to TRBD1. Germline V gives CDR1 SGHRS, CDR2 YFSETQ. There are 16 residues in the CDR3. V lost 0 bases to trimming and J lost 6 bases; unmatched junction nucleotides: 4. The CDR3: CASSLAVGQGAGELFF. CDR3 coding DNA: TGCGCCAGCAGCTTGGCAGTGGGACAGGGGGCCGGGGAGCTGTTTTTT.

The rearrangement joins TRBV7-9 to TRBJ2-1, with 7 nucleotides matching TRBD2. V lost 3 bases and J lost 5; bases outside the gene matches: 7. The length of the CDR3 is 15 residues. Germline V gene data show CDR1 as SEHNR and CDR2 as FQNEAQ (reference sequence). CDR3 bases: TGTGCCAGCAGCTTGGGAGGGAACCGCCACAATGAGCAGTTCTTC. Protein: CASSLGGNRHNEQFF.